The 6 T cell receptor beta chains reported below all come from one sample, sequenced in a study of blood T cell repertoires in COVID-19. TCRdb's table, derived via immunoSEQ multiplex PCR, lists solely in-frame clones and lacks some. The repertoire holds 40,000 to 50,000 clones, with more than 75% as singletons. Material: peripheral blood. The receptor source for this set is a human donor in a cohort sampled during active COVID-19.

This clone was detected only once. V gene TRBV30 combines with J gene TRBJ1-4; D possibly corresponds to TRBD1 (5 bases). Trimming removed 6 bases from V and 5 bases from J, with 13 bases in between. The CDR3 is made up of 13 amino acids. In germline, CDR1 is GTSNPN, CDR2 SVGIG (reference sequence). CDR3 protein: CACRRDWNEKLFF. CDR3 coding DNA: TGTGCCTGCCGCCGGGACTGGAATGAAAAACTGTTTTTT.

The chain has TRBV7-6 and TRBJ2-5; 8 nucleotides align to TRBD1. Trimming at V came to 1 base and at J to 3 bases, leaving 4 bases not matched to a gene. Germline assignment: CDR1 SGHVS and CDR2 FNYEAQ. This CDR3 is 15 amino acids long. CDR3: CASSLEGQAKETQYF. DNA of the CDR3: TGTGCCAGCAGCTTAGAGGGACAGGCAAAAGAGACCCAGTACTTC. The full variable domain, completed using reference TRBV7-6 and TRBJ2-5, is GAGVSQSPRYKVTKRGQDVALRCDPISGHVSLYWYRQALGQGPEFLTYFNYEAQQDKSGLPNDRFSAERPEGSISTLTIQRTEQRDSAMYRCASSLEGQAKETQYFGPGTRLLVL.

CDR3 sequence reads: CASSRKQGALEPQHF. CDR3 DNA: TGTGCCAGCAGCCGTAAACAGGGGGCCTTGGAGCCCCAGCATTTT. This chain uses TRBV7-6 with TRBJ1-5, with 9 bases fitting TRBD1. CDR1 and CDR2 (germline): SGHVS, FNYEAQ. This CDR3 comprises 15 residues. V shed 5 bases, J shed 8 bases, and the junction held 10 bases outside the gene matches.

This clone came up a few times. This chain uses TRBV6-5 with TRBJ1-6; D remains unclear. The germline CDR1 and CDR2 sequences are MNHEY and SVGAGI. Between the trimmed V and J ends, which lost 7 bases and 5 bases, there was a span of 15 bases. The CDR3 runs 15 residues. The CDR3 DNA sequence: TGTGCCAGCACCCTATCCCCTGCCGATAATTCACCCCTCCACTTT. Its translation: CASTLSPADNSPLHF.

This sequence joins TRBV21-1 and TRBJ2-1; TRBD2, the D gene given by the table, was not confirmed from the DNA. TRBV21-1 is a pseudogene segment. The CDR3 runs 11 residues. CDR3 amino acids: CASSKRDEQFF. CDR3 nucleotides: TGTGCCAGCAGCAAGAGGGATGAGCAGTTCTTC.

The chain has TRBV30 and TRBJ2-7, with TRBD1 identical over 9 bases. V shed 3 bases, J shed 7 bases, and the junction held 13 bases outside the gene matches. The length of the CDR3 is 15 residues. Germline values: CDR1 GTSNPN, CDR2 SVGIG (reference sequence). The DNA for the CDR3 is TGTGCCTGGAGGATCCCCGGGACAGGGAACGGGGAGCAGTACTTC. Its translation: CAWRIPGTGNGEQYF.